These 2 T cell receptor beta chains came from one sample sequenced in a study of OX40 agonist ivuxolimab in advanced cancers. The assay was immunoSEQ multiplex PCR, and TCRdb's table has in-frame clones only and misses some. The sample consists of around 84,000 clones, under 90% of them appearing once. Sequenced material: CD4+ or CD8+ T cells sorted from blood, taken in a trial of the OX40 agonist ivuxolimab. Every receptor here comes from an adult with an advanced solid tumor such as melanoma, head and neck, liver or kidney cancer.

This chain joins TRBV5-8 and TRBJ2-5; possibly TRBD1 or TRBD2 for D (5 bases each). V gave up 4 bases and J gave up 5 bases, with 15 bases separating them. CDR3 length: 14 residues. Looked up from germline, CDR1 is SGHTS and CDR2 is YDEGEE. CDR3 sequence reads: CASSPKGRDETQYF. The CDR3 DNA follows: TGTGCCAGCAGCCCCAAGGGTAGGGACGAGACCCAGTACTTC.

V gene TRBV7-2 combines with J gene TRBJ2-7; TRBD2 agrees at 7 bases. There are 15 residues in the CDR3. After removal of 2 bases from V and 5 bases from J, the junction contained 9 bases not matched to a gene. From germline, CDR1 is SGHTA and CDR2 FQGNSA. The DNA of the CDR3 is TGTGCCAGCAGCTTAATTGTGACTAGCTCGAACGAGCAGTACTTC. Amino acids: CASSLIVTSSNEQYF.